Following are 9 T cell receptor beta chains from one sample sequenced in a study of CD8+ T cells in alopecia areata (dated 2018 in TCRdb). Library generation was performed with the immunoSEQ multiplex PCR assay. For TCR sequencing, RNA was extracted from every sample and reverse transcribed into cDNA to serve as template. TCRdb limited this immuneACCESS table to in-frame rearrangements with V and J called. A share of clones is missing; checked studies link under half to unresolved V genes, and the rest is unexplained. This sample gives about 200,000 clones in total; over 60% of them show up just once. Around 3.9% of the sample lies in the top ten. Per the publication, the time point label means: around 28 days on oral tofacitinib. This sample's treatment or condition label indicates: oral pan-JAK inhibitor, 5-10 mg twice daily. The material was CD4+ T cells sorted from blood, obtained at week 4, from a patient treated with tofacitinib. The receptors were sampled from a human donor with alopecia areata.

This CDR3 reads CAWSPGGSNQPQHF. The CDR3 DNA is TGTGCCTGGTCCCCGGGAGGCAGCAATCAGCCCCAGCATTTT. The chain is built from TRBV30 and TRBJ1-5; D not resolved. In germline, CDR1 is GTSNPN, CDR2 SVGIG (reference sequence). Trimming stripped 5 bases from V and 1 base from J, with 12 bases between. This CDR3 contains 14 residues. The full variable domain, with the rest looked up from reference TRBV30 and TRBJ1-5, is SQTIHQWPATLVQPVGSPLSLECTVEGTSNPNLYWYRQAAGRGLQLLFYSVGIGQISSEVPQNLSASRPQDRQFILSSKKLLLSDSGFYLCAWSPGGSNQPQHFGDGTRLSIL.

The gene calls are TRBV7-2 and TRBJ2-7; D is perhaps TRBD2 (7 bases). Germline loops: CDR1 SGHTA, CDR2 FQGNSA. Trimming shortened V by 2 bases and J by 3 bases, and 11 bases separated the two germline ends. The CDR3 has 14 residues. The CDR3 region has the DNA TGTGCCAGCAGCTTATCGGGGGGCAGCTACGAGCAGTACTTC. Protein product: CASSLSGGSYEQYF.

In nucleotides, the CDR3 is TGTGCCAGCTCACCAGAGGTGGGGAACTCTGGGGCCAACGTCCTGACTTTC. It translates to CASSPEVGNSGANVLTF. The chain recombines TRBV18 with TRBJ2-6; D gene uncertain. CDR3 size: 17 residues. Germline values: CDR1 KGHSH, CDR2 LQKENI. V dropped 2 bases and J dropped 0 bases, with 11 bases sitting between them.

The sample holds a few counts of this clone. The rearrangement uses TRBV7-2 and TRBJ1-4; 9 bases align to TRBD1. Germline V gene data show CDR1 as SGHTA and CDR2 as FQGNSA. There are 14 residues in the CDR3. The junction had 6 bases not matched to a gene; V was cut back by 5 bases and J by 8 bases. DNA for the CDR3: TGTGCCAGCAGCCCGACAGGGGGGAGAGAAAAACTGTTTTTT. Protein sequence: CASSPTGGREKLFF.

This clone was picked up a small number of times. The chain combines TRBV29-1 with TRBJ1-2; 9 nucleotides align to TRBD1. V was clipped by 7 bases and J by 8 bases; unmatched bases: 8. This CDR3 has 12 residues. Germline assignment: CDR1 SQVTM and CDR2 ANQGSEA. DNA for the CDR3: TGCAGCGGGATGGACAGGGGCGGGGGCTACACCTTC. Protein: CSGMDRGGGYTF.

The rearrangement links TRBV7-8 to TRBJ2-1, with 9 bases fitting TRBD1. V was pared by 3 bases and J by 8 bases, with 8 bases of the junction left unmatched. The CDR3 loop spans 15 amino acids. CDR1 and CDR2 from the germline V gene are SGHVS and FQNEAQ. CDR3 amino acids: CASSFRDRERDEQFF. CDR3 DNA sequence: TGTGCCAGCAGCTTCCGGGACAGGGAAAGGGATGAGCAGTTCTTC.

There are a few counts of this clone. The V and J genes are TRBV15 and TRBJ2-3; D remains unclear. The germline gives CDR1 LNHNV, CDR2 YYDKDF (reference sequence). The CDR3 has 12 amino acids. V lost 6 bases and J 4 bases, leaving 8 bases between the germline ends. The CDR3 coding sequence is TGTGCCACCAGTCAGAACGCAGATACGCAGTATTTT. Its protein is CATSQNADTQYF.

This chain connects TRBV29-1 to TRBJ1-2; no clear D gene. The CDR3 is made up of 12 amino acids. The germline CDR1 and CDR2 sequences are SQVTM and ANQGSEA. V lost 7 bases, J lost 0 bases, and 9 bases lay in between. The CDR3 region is CSAYQANYGYTF. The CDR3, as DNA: TGCAGCGCTTATCAAGCTAACTATGGCTACACCTTC.

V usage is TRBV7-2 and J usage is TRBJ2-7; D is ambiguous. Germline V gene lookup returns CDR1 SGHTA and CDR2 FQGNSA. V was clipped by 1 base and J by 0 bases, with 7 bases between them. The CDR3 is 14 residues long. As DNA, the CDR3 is TGTGCCAGCAGCTTAGAGCTGAGCTCCTACGAGCAGTACTTC. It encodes CASSLELSSYEQYF.